The clone carrying this TCR beta chain was seen a few times. Its cognate antigen is unknown. The data are from a study of T cells in Graves' hyperthyroidism and ophthalmopathy. Study observations and caveats: Among clonotypes expanded in thyroid above 0.001, most were also found in blood. Ophthalmopathy stood apart from stable hyperthyroidism in a 13 V-J model.

Germline V lookup: CDR1 MNHEY, CDR2 SMNVEV (reference sequence). The CDR3 length is 16 residues. After removal of 10 bases from V and 2 bases from J, the junction contained 10 bases not matched to a gene. Patients showing uncontrolled infection, other autoimmune disease, pregnancy or lactation were ineligible. Clinical symptoms, serum thyroxine, TRAb, thyroid ultrasound and orbital computed tomography established diagnosis. Amplified TCR beta CDR3 regions came from RNA transcripts. When the TCR CDR3 underwent first-round RT-PCR, the HTBI primer set was used. TCRdb reprocessed the multiplex PCR reads with MiXCR, giving one entry per CDR3 protein. The data show a few hundred thousand distinct CDR3 sequences, around 14% seen once.

The receptor's source is a woman in her late teens or twenties with Graves' hyperthyroidism. The sequencing input was blood. This sequence joins TRBV27 and TRBJ2-2; TRBD2 matches 10 bases. CDR3 bases: TGTGCCACCTCAAGGACTAGCGGAATTAACACCGGGGAGCTGTTTTTT. Translating gives CATSRTSGINTGELFF.